These 28 T cell receptor beta chains originate from one sample sequenced in a study of regulatory T cells in long-lasting Graves disease. For TCR beta, libraries came from iRepertoire HTBI primers and Arm-PCR of CDR3 regions. TCRdb used MiXCR to reprocess the multiplex PCR reads, holding one entry per CDR3 protein. The sample lists hundreds of thousands of distinct CDR3 sequences; around 15% were seen once. Sample time point: newly diagnosed GD, antithyroid drugs for less than 3 months. TCR sequences were obtained from RNA taken from PBMCs. This same sample was also part of a study on T cells in Graves' hyperthyroidism and ophthalmopathy.

The sequencing here drew on peripheral blood mononuclear cells (PBMCs), taken at new diagnosis, from a patient treated with antithyroid drugs. These TCRs come from a woman aged 25 to 39 with Graves disease.

The genes are TRBV28 and TRBJ2-2; D gene ambiguous. The CDR3 totals 14 residues. The V end was cut by 7 bases, the J end by 9 bases, with 18 bases between. Germline V CDR1 and CDR2: MDHEN, SYDVKM. CDR3 sequence reads: CASNAARFAWELFF. In nucleotides, the CDR3 is TGTGCCAGCAACGCCGCTAGGTTCGCCTGGGAGCTGTTTTTT.

This clonotype has more than one count but fewer than ten. J is TRBJ2-1 and V is TRBV5-5, with a tentative D call TRBD2 (6 bases). The germline CDR1 and CDR2 sequences are SGHKS and YYEKEE (reference sequence). The ends were cut back, 3 bases at V and 8 bases at J, with 9 bases in the middle. The CDR3 is 12 residues long. The CDR3: CASSWTTYEQFF. CDR3 in DNA: TGTGCCAGCAGCTGGACTACTTATGAGCAGTTCTTC.

This clonotype was seen at least ten times. V is TRBV11-2 and J is TRBJ2-7; TRBD1 matches 8 bases. V gave up 0 bases and J gave up 6 bases; unmatched junction bases: 4. CDR3 size: 14 residues. The V gene's germline CDR1 is SGHAT and CDR2 FQNNGV. The DNA of the CDR3 is TGTGCCAGCAGCTTAGATCCCGGACAGGGCGAGCAGTACTTC. It yields the protein CASSLDPGQGEQYF.

The table lists this clonotype with many counts. The genes are TRBV13 and TRBJ1-1, with 9 bases that match TRBD1. J lost 6 bases, V lost 2 bases, and 4 bases had no gene match. Germline CDR1 reads PRHDT; CDR2 reads FYEKMQ (reference sequence). This CDR3 spans 14 amino acids. The CDR3 nucleotides are TGTGCCAGCAGCTTAAGACAGGGGGTGGCTGAAGCTTTCTTT. This gives the protein CASSLRQGVAEAFF.

This clonotype was seen repeatedly, ten times or more. V gene TRBV29-1 combines with J gene TRBJ2-7; tentative D call: TRBD2 (5 bases). This CDR3 comprises 13 residues. Trimming left V 3 bases short and J 0 bases short, with 9 bases between. The germline V gene encodes CDR1 SQVTM and CDR2 ANQGSEA. CDR3 sequence (DNA): TGCAGCGTTGACCTGGGGAGCTCCTACGAGCAGTACTTC. It yields the protein CSVDLGSSYEQYF.

This clonotype was detected ten times or more. The rearrangement links TRBV28 to TRBJ2-7, with 10 bases identical to TRBD2. CDR3 length equals 17 residues. In germline, CDR1 is MDHEN, CDR2 SYDVKM. V trimming: 2 bases; J trimming: 3 bases; junction bases outside the gene matches: 10. The CDR3 loop is CASSLEVTSGQNYEQYF. The CDR3 DNA reads as TGTGCCAGCAGTTTAGAGGTGACTAGCGGGCAAAACTACGAGCAGTACTTC.

This clonotype was detected a few times. The chain recombines TRBV5-1 with TRBJ2-1; D is possibly TRBD1 or TRBD2 (5 bases each). Trimming cost V 3 bases and J 3 bases, with 16 bases left between them. In germline, CDR1 is SGHRS, CDR2 YFSETQ. The CDR3 covers 16 residues. CDR3 sequence reads: CASSSPRGSNYNEQFF. CDR3 DNA sequence: TGCGCCAGCAGCTCCCCTCGGGGCTCCAACTACAATGAGCAGTTCTTC.

Worth noting for this clonotype: A much larger clone differs from this one at a single base, so this may be a read error. The chain couples TRBV12-3 or TRBV12-4 to TRBJ2-1; 10 bases map to TRBD2. V was pared by 7 bases and J by 5 bases, with 5 bases of the junction left unmatched. The CDR3 length is 14 residues. CDR3 nucleotides: TGTGCCAGCATTACCGGGACTAGCGACAATGAGCAGTTCTTC. Its translation is CASITGTSDNEQFF.

At least ten counts were recorded for this clonotype. Written as DNA, the CDR3 is TGTGCCAGCAGCCCGGTCCCGGGAAGAAAGCAGTTCTTC. Its protein product is CASSPVPGRKQFF. The chain joins TRBV3-1 to TRBJ2-1, with D perhaps TRBD2 (5 bases). The ends were cut back, 4 bases at V and 11 bases at J, with 15 bases in the middle. There are 13 residues in the CDR3. Per the germline V gene, CDR1 is LGHDT and CDR2 is YNNKEL (reference sequence).

This clonotype was seen at least ten times. The V call is TRBV7-9, the J call TRBJ1-3; D call uncertain. This CDR3 is 13 amino acids long. Trimming pared 2 bases from V and 3 bases from J, leaving 5 bases between. The germline gives CDR1 SEHNR, CDR2 FQNEAQ (reference sequence). The CDR3 DNA reads TGTGCCAGCAGCTTAAAAAGTGGAAACACCATATATTTT. It translates to CASSLKSGNTIYF.

Of note for this clonotype: Given the absence of the conserved phenylalanine or tryptophan at the CDR3 end, a read error is likely. J is TRBJ1-1 and V is TRBV20-1; 8 bases map to TRBD1. Germline V lookup: CDR1 DFQATT, CDR2 SNEGSKA (reference sequence). This CDR3 has 15 residues. The J segment lost 5 bases and the V segment lost 7 bases, leaving 15 bases of the junction unmatched. This CDR3 is CSVAFGQGGSTEAFS. CDR3 nucleotide sequence: TGCAGTGTCGCCTTCGGACAGGGAGGATCGACTGAAGCTTTCTCT.

The sample holds one count of this clonotype. J is TRBJ2-5 and V is TRBV4-1, with TRBD1 matching over 8 bases. The V segment lost 1 base and the J segment 4 bases; nucleotides outside the gene matches: 5. This CDR3 region has 15 residues. CDR1 and CDR2 from the germline V gene are MGHRA and YSYEKL. This chain's CDR3 is CASSQVPGQVETQYF. In DNA, the CDR3 is TGCGCCAGCAGCCAAGTCCCGGGACAGGTAGAGACCCAGTACTTC.

In the case of this clonotype: One base away lies a much larger clone, so this may be a sequencing read error. V gene TRBV18 combines with J gene TRBJ1-2; 11 nucleotides line up with TRBD1. Germline CDR1 is KGHSH and CDR2 is LQKENI. The CDR3 spans 13 residues. The CDR3 DNA reads as TGTGCCGGCTCAGAGGGACAGGGGGATGGCTACACCTTC. This gives the protein CAGSEGQGDGYTF.

This clonotype was observed many times. This rearrangement joins TRBV28 to TRBJ2-3, with 7 nucleotides matching TRBD2. The CDR3 covers 16 residues. Germline-derived CDR1 and CDR2 are MDHEN and SYDVKM. J was trimmed by 0 bases and V by 0 bases; bases with no gene match: 3. CDR3 DNA: TGTGCCAGCAGTTTATGGGACGGGAGGAGCACAGATACGCAGTATTTT. The encoded protein is CASSLWDGRSTDTQYF.

The rearrangement joins TRBV19 to TRBJ1-1; D may be TRBD1 (6 bases). Deletions cut 6 bases from V and 4 bases from J, with 18 bases between. In germline, CDR1 is LNHDA, CDR2 SQIVND (reference sequence). This CDR3 comprises 15 residues. The CDR3: CASSTQGYGGTEAFF. The CDR3 DNA is TGTGCCAGTAGCACACAGGGATACGGAGGCACTGAAGCTTTCTTT.

V usage is TRBV20-1 and J usage is TRBJ2-2; TRBD1 aligns across 7 bases. CDR1 and CDR2 from the germline V gene are DFQATT and SNEGSKA (reference sequence). This CDR3 contains 14 residues. J lost 0 bases, V lost 6 bases, and 4 bases had no gene match. CDR3 bases: TGCAGTGCAAGGGACAGACCGAACACCGGGGAGCTGTTTTTT. Protein sequence: CSARDRPNTGELFF.

This clonotype was recorded many times. The chain combines TRBV5-1 with TRBJ2-1; weak D call: TRBD1 (6 bases). The CDR3 has 17 residues. Germline-derived CDR1 and CDR2 are SGHRS and YFSETQ. The ends were cut back, 4 bases at V and 5 bases at J, with 22 bases in the middle. CDR3 residues: CASSPRPGHTVHNEQFF. The CDR3 DNA is TGCGCCAGCAGCCCACGCCCGGGACACACGGTGCACAATGAGCAGTTCTTC.

This clonotype was counted between two and nine times. The rearrangement uses TRBV9 and TRBJ2-1, with D perhaps being TRBD1 or TRBD2 (5 bases each). The CDR3 is 14 residues long. V lost 4 bases, J lost 5 bases, and 13 bases lay in between. The germline CDR1 and CDR2 sequences are SGDLS and YYNGEE. The CDR3 reads CASSISGRNNEQFF. In DNA form, the CDR3 reads TGTGCCAGCAGCATCTCGGGACGAAACAATGAGCAGTTCTTC.

This clonotype showed up many times. This sequence joins TRBV7-9 and TRBJ1-2; D remains ambiguous. CDR1 SEHNR and CDR2 FQNEAQ come from the germline V gene (reference sequence). The V end was cut by 1 base, the J end by 0 bases, with 9 bases between. The CDR3 spans 15 residues. The CDR3 DNA reads TGTGCCAGCAGCTTAGAAGGCAGTTCTAACTATGGCTACACCTTC. It is translated as CASSLEGSSNYGYTF.

This clonotype was seen at least ten times. The chain has TRBV28 and TRBJ2-4; D gene uncertain. The CDR3 extends over 15 amino acids. Per germline, CDR1 MDHEN and CDR2 SYDVKM. Trimming shortened V by 7 bases and J by 1 base, and 14 bases separated the two germline ends. In nucleotides, the CDR3 is TGTGCCAGCACCCTAACTACCCTGGCCAAAAACATTCAGTACTTC. It yields the protein CASTLTTLAKNIQYF.

This clonotype was picked up many times. The rearrangement joins TRBV6-1 to TRBJ1-1, with a weak D call TRBD1 (5 bases). This CDR3 is built from 14 residues. CDR1 and CDR2 from the germline V gene are MNHNS and SASEGT. The V and J ends lost 11 bases and 0 bases respectively, with 16 bases between them. The CDR3 nucleotides are TGTGCCTCATCGGTTGGGGGTATGAACACTGAAGCTTTCTTT. Amino acid sequence: CASSVGGMNTEAFF.

This clonotype was seen at least ten times. The chain uses TRBV5-1 and TRBJ1-1; tentatively, D is TRBD1 (6 bases). CDR3 length: 14 amino acids. The germline gives CDR1 SGHRS, CDR2 YFSETQ. Trimming stripped 0 bases from V and 4 bases from J, with 10 bases between. CDR3 sequence reads: CASSLEGGPTEAFF. The CDR3 DNA sequence: TGCGCCAGCAGCTTGGAGGGGGGTCCCACTGAAGCTTTCTTT.

The chain carries TRBV6-6 and TRBJ2-1, with D perhaps TRBD2 (5 bases). V was clipped by 0 bases and J by 3 bases, with 9 bases between them. Germline V lookup: CDR1 MNHNY, CDR2 SVGAGI (reference sequence). The CDR3 runs to 15 residues. CDR3: CASSYSGDFYNEQFF. The CDR3 DNA is TGTGCCAGCAGTTACTCGGGAGACTTCTACAATGAGCAGTTCTTC.

This clonotype came up a few times. The V and J genes are TRBV4-1 and TRBJ2-7; a possible D gene is TRBD2 (5 bases). Trimming removed 0 bases at V and 1 base at J, with 13 bases between. This CDR3 is 16 amino acids long. From germline, CDR1 is MGHRA and CDR2 YSYEKL. CDR3 bases: TGCGCCAGCAGCCAAGAGAGCGGTCCCGATTCCTACGAGCAGTACTTC. Its protein is CASSQESGPDSYEQYF.

Ten or more counts support this clonotype. This chain links TRBV20-1 with TRBJ1-1, with a possible D match to TRBD1 (5 bases). Per the germline V gene, CDR1 is DFQATT and CDR2 is SNEGSKA (reference sequence). The CDR3 is made up of 13 amino acids. With 1 base removed from V and 2 bases from J, the gap between germline ends came to 8 bases. For the CDR3, the DNA is TGCAGTGCTAGAGGACAGATTAACACTGAAGCTTTCTTT. It encodes CSARGQINTEAFF.

This clonotype was seen repeatedly, ten times or more. The chain recombines TRBV15 with TRBJ2-1; D is uncertain. Germline CDR1 LNHNV, CDR2 YYDKDF (reference sequence). This CDR3 has 15 residues. V was clipped by 0 bases and J by 6 bases, with 12 bases between them. The CDR3 region is CATSRDLGSANEQFF. In DNA, the CDR3 is TGTGCCACCAGCAGAGATCTGGGCAGTGCCAATGAGCAGTTCTTC.

Comments on this clonotype: The junction does not match germline at one end; this may be a read error. V usage is TRBV6-5 and J usage is TRBJ2-1, with 10 bases fitting TRBD2. From germline, CDR1 is MNHEY and CDR2 SVGAGI. The CDR3 is 19 residues long. The CDR3 spells CASSSGGSGRGSSCNEQFF. In DNA, the CDR3 is TGTGCCAGCAGTTCGGGAGGAAGCGGGAGGGGTAGCTCCTGCAATGAGCAGTTCTTC.

This clonotype was observed once. This chain links TRBV27 with TRBJ2-2, with D possibly being TRBD2 (6 bases). Germline CDR1 is MNHEY and CDR2 is SMNVEV (reference sequence). Trimming removed 5 bases at V and 6 bases at J, with 10 bases between. CDR3 length: 13 residues. The CDR3 DNA sequence: TGTGCCAGCAGTCCCCTAGCGTCCGGGGAGCTGTTTTTT. This translates into CASSPLASGELFF.